This T cell receptor (beta chain) originates from a study of identical twins. One entry per CDR3 protein, called by TCRdb with MiXCR from the 5' RACE reads. Of about 890,000 distinct CDR3 sequences listed, roughly an eighth were seen once; the top ten hold 1.5% to 2%. Overall study findings and caveats: With abundant cord blood beta clonotypes, insertions were fewer; memory repertoires showed no such pattern.

Germline V CDR1 and CDR2: MNHNS, SASEGT. This CDR3 spans 14 amino acids. V was cut by 8 bases and J by 6 bases, with 16 bases left in between. This clonotype was counted ten times or more. Its matching antigen is unknown. Separately, the same data were catalogued under a study of yellow fever vaccine responses in identical twins. As reported in that work: Twins showed a vaccine T cell response that reportedly seemed partly convergent, partly personalized.

This receptor was taken from a woman aged 18-29 years in good health. The chain recombines TRBV6-1 with TRBJ2-2, with D possibly being TRBD1 (6 bases). The sample comprised PBMCs. CDR3 residues: CASEWTEVSGELFF. The DNA of the CDR3 is TGTGCCAGCGAGTGGACAGAGGTGTCCGGGGAGCTGTTTTTT.